One sample yielded the 3 T cell receptor beta chains listed below, sequenced in a study of cytomegalovirus exposure and HLA in healthy donors (dated by TCRdb to 2015 to 2018). The method was the immunoSEQ multiplex PCR assay. For the multiplex PCR, a mixture combining 60 forward primers for TCR Vbeta segments and 13 reverse primers for TCR Jbeta segments was used. TCRdb took this table from immuneACCESS and kept in-frame rearrangements with V and J called. Such tables lack part of the clones; where checked against another copy, unresolved V genes explain under half of the gap, and the rest is unexplained. This sample's clone table shows roughly 50,000 clones. In total, the top ten clones hold around 2.3% of the sample. Sequences were obtained from PBMCs. The receptors derive from a female donor in good health and CMV-seronegative.

CDR3 DNA: TGTGCCAGCAGTGATAGTTATGGCAGGGATTCGTACTTC. As protein: CASSDSYGRDSYF. The chain joins TRBV2 to TRBJ2-7, with D perhaps matching TRBD1 (5 bases). The ends were cut back, 3 bases at V and 12 bases at J, with 18 bases in the middle. CDR1 is SNHLY, CDR2 FYNNEI, per germline. The CDR3 spans 13 residues.

The genes are TRBV6-6 and TRBJ2-5; D unresolved. Trimming left V 4 bases short and J 4 bases short, with 4 bases between. Germline V CDR1 and CDR2: MNHNY, SVGAGI (reference sequence). CDR3 length equals 11 residues. The CDR3 coding sequence is TGTGCCAGCAGTTCCGGAGAGACCCAGTACTTC. It is translated as CASSSGETQYF.

V usage is TRBV4-2 and J usage is TRBJ1-1; a possible D gene is TRBD1 (5 bases). Germline CDR1 reads LGHNA; CDR2 reads YNFKEQ. The CDR3 sequence is 15 residues long. Trimming took 0 bases from V and 3 from J, leaving 11 bases between them. CDR3 sequence (DNA): TGTGCCAGCAGCCAAGATCGGGCAGGGTACACTGAAGCTTTCTTT. Protein: CASSQDRAGYTEAFF.